This T cell receptor (beta chain) was sequenced in a study of metastatic and nonmetastatic thyroid tumors (TCRdb year 2020). For the study in its entirety: The researchers compared repertoires between peripheral blood samples and tumor or nodule tissue samples from patients with malignant or benign thyroid disease.

Turning to this clone: No cognate antigen has been identified for it. The sample holds no much larger clone one base away, and base qualities are not on file.

The method behind the library was PCR. Sequenced on an Illumina HiSeq 4000. High-throughput sequencing was used to profile the TCR beta-chain CDR3 region of every patient. Processing in the source paper ran as follows. The researchers built a classifier to tell apart papillary thyroid cancer patients with distant metastasis, based on CDR3 differences among clinicopathological groups. The Shannon index was used to assess repertoire diversity, and the Morisita-Horn index was used to assess tumor-blood repertoire similarity. TCRdb took the public reads, trimmed them with fastp at Q25, ran MiXCR for clone calling and kept in-frame beta chains. The V and J calls follow TCRdb's processing rather than the paper's. Within this sample are 6,100 or so clones, with roughly 28% of them counted one time only. The ten largest make up 15% to 20% of the sample. None of the patients had been given any treatment before thyroid surgery. Using T-cell receptor beta sequencing, the researchers looked back retrospectively at clinical samples from patients, gathered between the early 2010s and the late 2010s.

The study at large found these results: In both blood and tumor samples, TCR beta diversity was reported to be significantly higher in malignant tumors than in benign nodules.

CDR1 SGHRS and CDR2 YFSETQ were looked up in the germline V gene. Relative to germline, V is 0 bases shorter and J is 1 base shorter, with 15 bases between their ends. Reading from cysteine to phenylalanine, the CDR3 counts 17 amino acids. The DNA shown is the 51-base CDR3, in frame from base 1. The chain joins TRBV5-1 to TRBJ2-3; TRBD2 might be the D gene, on 5 matching bases. Sequenced material: adjacent normal tissue. This TCR was recovered from a female donor with papillary thyroid cancer or a benign thyroid nodule (not recorded which). Some clones in this sample may be carry-over from other donors' samples. The DNA is TGCGCCAGCAGCTTGGCATACGCGGGTGGTGGCACAGATACGCAGTATTTT. This codes for CASSLAYAGGGTDTQYF.